Sequencing of this T cell receptor (beta chain) was carried out in a study of T cells in localized non-small cell lung cancer. Whole-study findings and limits: The appearance of a median approximately 57 of the top 100 tumor clones was seen in adjacent lung. Exceeding tumor, uninvolved adjacent lung had the highest T cell clonality. Those with higher blood T cell density had longer overall survival.

A remark on this clone: No antigen is known for it.

The germline V gene has CDR1 MDHEN and CDR2 SYDVKM. Trimming removed 7 bases from V and 2 bases from J; junction bases left unmatched: 4. The CDR3 covers 14 residues. This table comes from immunoSEQ multiplex PCR, and its TCRdb copy is limited to in-frame clones, with some not included. The sample shows approximately 63,000 clones, over 85% of them seen only once. The V and J genes are TRBV28 and TRBJ2-1, with 8 positions matching TRBD2. Material: peripheral blood, obtained before any cancer treatment. The clonotype originates from a man aged 35 to 70 with stage I squamous cell lung carcinoma. CDR3 loop: CASTGGVPYNEQFF. Written as DNA, the CDR3 is TGTGCCAGCACGGGGGGGGTTCCCTACAATGAGCAGTTCTTC.